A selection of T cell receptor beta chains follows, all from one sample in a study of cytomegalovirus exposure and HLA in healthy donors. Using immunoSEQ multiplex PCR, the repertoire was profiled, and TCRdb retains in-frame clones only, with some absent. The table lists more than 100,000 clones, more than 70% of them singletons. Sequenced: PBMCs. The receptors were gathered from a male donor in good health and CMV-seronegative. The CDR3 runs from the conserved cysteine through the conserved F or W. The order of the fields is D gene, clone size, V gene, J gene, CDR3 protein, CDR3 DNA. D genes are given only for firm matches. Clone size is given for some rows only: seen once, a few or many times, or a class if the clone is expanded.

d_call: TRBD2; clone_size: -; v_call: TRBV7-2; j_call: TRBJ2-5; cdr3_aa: CASSLLGTSGGVTQYF; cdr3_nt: TGTGCCAGCAGCCTCCTGGGGACTAGCGGGGGGGTGACCCAGTACTTC
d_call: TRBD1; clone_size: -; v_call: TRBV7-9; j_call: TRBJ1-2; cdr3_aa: CASSLPTGEAHGYTF; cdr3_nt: TGTGCCAGCAGCTTACCGACAGGGGAGGCACATGGCTACACCTTC
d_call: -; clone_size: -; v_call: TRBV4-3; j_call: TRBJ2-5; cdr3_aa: CASSHRGAEETQYF; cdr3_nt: TGCGCCAGCAGCCATCGCGGGGCCGAAGAGACCCAGTACTTC
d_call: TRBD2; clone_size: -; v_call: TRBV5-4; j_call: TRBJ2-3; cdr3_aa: CASSSPSGVSTDTQYF; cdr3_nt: TGTGCCAGCAGCTCGCCTAGCGGGGTTAGCACAGATACGCAGTATTTT
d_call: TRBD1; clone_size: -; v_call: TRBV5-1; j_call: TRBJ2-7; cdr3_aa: CASSGDSRPSYEQYF; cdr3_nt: TGCGCCAGCAGCGGGGACAGCCGCCCTTCCTACGAGCAGTACTTC
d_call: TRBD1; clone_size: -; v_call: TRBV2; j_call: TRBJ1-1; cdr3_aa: CASSPTGGDTEAFF; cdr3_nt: TGTGCCAGCAGTCCGACAGGGGGGGACACTGAAGCTTTCTTT
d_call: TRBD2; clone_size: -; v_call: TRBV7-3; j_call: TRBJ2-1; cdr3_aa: CASSLTGGGAYNEQFF; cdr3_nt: TGTGCCAGCAGCTTAACGGGCGGGGGGGCCTACAATGAGCAGTTCTTC
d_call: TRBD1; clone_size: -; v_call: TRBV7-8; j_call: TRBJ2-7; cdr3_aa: CASSRGTGRSYEQYF; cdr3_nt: TGTGCCAGCAGCCGAGGGACAGGGAGGTCCTACGAGCAGTACTTC
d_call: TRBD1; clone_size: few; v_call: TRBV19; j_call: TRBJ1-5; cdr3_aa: CASEDRESNQPQHF; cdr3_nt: TGTGCCAGTGAGGACAGGGAAAGCAATCAGCCCCAGCATTTT
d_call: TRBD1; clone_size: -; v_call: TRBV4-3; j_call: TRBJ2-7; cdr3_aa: CASSQELNRGSYEQYF; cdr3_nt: TGCGCCAGCAGCCAGGAGCTGAACAGGGGTTCCTACGAGCAGTACTTC
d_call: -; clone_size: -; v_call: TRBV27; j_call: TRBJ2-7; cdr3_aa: CASRMTRSSYEQYF; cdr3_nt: TGTGCCAGCAGAATGACAAGAAGCTCCTACGAGCAGTACTTC
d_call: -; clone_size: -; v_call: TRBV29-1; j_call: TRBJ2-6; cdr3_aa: CSVEGGANVLTF; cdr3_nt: TGCAGCGTGGAGGGGGGGGCCAACGTCCTGACTTTC
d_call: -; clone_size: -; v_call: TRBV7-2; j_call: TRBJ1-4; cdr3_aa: CASSFTGSRGEKLFF; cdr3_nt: TGTGCCAGCAGTTTTACCGGTTCCCGAGGAGAAAAACTGTTTTTT
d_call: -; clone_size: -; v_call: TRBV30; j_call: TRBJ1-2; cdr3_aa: CAWTYGDYGYTF; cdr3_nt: TGTGCCTGGACCTACGGGGACTATGGCTACACCTTC
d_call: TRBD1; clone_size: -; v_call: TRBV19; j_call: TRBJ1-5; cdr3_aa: CASRSGTGVLGNQPQHF; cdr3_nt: TGTGCCAGTAGGTCCGGGACAGGGGTCCTCGGCAATCAGCCCCAGCATTTT
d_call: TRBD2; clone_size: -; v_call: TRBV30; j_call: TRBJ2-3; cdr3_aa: CAWSPGGTDTQYF; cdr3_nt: TGTGCCTGGAGTCCCGGGGGGACAGATACGCAGTATTTT
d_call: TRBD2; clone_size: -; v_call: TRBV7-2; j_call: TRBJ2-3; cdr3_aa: CASSKTSGGSTDTQYF; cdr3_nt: TGTGCCAGCAGCAAGACTAGCGGGGGTTCCACAGATACGCAGTATTTT
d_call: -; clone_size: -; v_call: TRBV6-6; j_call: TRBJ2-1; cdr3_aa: CASRGARPFNNEQFF; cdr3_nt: TGTGCCAGCAGGGGGGCTCGACCCTTCAACAATGAGCAGTTCTTC
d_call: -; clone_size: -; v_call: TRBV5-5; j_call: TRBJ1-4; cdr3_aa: CASSLAAEEKLFF; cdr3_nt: TGTGCCAGCAGCTTGGCGGCGGAAGAAAAACTGTTTTTT
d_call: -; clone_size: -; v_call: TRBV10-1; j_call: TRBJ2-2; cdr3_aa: CASSGTGRTGELFF; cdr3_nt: TGCGCCAGCAGTGGGACTGGGAGGACCGGGGAGCTGTTTTTT
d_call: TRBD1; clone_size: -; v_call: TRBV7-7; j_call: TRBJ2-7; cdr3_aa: CASSLRDRGPYEQYF; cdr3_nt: TGTGCTAGCAGCTTAAGGGACAGGGGACCCTACGAGCAGTACTTC
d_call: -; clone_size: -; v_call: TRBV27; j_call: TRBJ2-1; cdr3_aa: CASRQGGEYNEQFF; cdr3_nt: TGTGCCAGTAGACAAGGGGGGGAATACAATGAGCAGTTCTTC
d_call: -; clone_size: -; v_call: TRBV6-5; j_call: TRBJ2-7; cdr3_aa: CASSYRGGAYEQYF; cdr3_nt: TGTGCCAGCAGCTACAGGGGAGGGGCCTACGAGCAGTACTTC
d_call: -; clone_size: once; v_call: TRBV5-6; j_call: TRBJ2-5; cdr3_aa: CASSFSMGHLQETQYF; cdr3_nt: TGTGCCAGCAGCTTTTCAATGGGGCACCTACAAGAGACCCAGTACTTC
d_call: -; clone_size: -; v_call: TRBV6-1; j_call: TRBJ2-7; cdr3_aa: CASSEDRSAQYF; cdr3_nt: TGTGCCAGCAGTGAAGACAGATCTGCGCAGTACTTC
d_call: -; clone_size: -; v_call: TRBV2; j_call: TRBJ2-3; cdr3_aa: CASSLVGGSTDTQYF; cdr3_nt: TGTGCCAGCAGTCTCGTGGGGGGAAGCACAGATACGCAGTATTTT
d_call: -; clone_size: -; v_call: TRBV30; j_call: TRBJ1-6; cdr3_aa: CAWSRGGSSPLHF; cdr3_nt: TGTGCCTGGAGTAGGGGGGGTTCCTCACCCCTCCACTTT